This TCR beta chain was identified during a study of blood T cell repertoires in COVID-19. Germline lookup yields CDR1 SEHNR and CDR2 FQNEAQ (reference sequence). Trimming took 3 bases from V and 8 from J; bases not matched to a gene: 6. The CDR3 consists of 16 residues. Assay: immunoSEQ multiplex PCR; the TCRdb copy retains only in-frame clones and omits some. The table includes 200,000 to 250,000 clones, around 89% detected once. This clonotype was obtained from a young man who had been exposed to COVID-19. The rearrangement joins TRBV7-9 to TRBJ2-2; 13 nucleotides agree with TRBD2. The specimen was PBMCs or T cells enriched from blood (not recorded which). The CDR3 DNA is TGTGCCAGCAGCTTCCACCCGGGACTAGCGGGGGGGGAGCTGTTTTTT. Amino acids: CASSFHPGLAGGELFF.